This T cell receptor beta chain emerged from a study of shared clonotypes between healthy human individuals. The assay used deep level. Over several immunoSEQ plates, each subset's genomic DNA was distributed in even portions. Clones were read by immunoSEQ multiplex PCR, and TCRdb kept only the in-frame ones, dropping some. Of about 590,000 clones in the sample, nearly 97% were seen once. Only CD45RO-negative cells positively selected for CCR7 counted as naive CD8 cells, so terminally differentiated effector memory CD45RA+ cells were excluded. The study's findings and limits: Naive subsets typically showed greater estimated richness than memory subsets. Several donors held about 4.6% of naive CD4 clonotypes in common.

Turning to this clone: Its specificity is not known.

With V trimmed by 4 bases and J by 2 bases, 7 bases remained unmatched. CDR1 is MGHRA, CDR2 YSYEKL, per germline. This CDR3 has 16 residues. V and J are TRBV4-1 and TRBJ1-3; 8 bases are shared with TRBD1. The sequenced sample was naive CD8+ T cells sorted from blood. The receptor comes from a woman aged 30 to 39 in good health. The CDR3 DNA follows: TGCGCCAGCAGCCCGGACAGGGCGATCCCTGGAAACACCATATATTTT. This gives the protein CASSPDRAIPGNTIYF.